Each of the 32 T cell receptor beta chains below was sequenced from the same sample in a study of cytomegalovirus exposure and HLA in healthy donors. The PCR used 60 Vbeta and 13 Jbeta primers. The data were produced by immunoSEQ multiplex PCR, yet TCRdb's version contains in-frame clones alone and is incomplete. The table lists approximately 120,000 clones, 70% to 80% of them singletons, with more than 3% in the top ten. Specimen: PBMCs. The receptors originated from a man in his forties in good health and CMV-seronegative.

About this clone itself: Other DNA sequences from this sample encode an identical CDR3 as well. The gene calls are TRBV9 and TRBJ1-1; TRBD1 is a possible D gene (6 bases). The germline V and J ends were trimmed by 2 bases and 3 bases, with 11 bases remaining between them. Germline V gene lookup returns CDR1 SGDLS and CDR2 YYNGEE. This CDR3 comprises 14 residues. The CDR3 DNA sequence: TGTGCCAGCAGCGTGAGGGGGGGGGACACTGAAGCTTTCTTT. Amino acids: CASSVRGGDTEAFF.

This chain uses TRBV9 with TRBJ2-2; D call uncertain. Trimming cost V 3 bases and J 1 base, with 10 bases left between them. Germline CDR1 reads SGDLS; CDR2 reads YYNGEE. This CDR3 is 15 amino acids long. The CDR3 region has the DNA TGTGCCAGCAGCGCACGACTGGAGAACACCGGGGAGCTGTTTTTT. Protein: CASSARLENTGELFF.

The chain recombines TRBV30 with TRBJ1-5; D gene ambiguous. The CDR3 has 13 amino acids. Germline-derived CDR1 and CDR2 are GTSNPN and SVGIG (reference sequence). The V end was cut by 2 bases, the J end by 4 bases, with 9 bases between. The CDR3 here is CAWSQGLNQPQHF. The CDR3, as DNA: TGTGCCTGGAGTCAAGGACTAAATCAGCCCCAGCATTTT. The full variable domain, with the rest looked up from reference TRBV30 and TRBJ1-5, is SQTIHQWPATLVQPVGSPLSLECTVEGTSNPNLYWYRQAAGRGLQLLFYSVGIGQISSEVPQNLSASRPQDRQFILSSKKLLLSDSGFYLCAWSQGLNQPQHFGDGTRLSIL.

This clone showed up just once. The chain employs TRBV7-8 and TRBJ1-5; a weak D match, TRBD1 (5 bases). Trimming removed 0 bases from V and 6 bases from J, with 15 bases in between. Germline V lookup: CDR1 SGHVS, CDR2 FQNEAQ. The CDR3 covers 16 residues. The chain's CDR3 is CASSLAEGRRGQPQHF. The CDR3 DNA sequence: TGTGCCAGCAGCTTAGCGGAGGGCAGGAGGGGTCAGCCCCAGCATTTT.

The CDR3 reads CASSQFLTGISEAFF. In DNA form, the CDR3 reads TGCGCCAGCAGCCAATTTCTTACAGGGATTTCTGAAGCTTTCTTT. The V and J genes are TRBV4-3 and TRBJ1-1; a possible D gene is TRBD1 (6 bases). Per germline, CDR1 LGHNA and CDR2 YSLEER. V was clipped by 2 bases and J by 6 bases, with 16 bases between them. The CDR3 is 15 amino acids.

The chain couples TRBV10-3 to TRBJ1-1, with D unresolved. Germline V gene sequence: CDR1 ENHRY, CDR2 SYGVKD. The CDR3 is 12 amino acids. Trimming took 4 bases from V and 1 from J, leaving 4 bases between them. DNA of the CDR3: TGTGCCATCAGTGGGCAGAACACTGAAGCTTTCTTT. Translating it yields CAISGQNTEAFF.

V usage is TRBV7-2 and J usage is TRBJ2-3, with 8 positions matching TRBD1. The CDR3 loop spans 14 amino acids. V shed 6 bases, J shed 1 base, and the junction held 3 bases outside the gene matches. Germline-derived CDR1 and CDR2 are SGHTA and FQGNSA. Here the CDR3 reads CASSTTGGTDTQYF. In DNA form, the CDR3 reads TGTGCCAGCAGTACGACAGGGGGCACAGATACGCAGTATTTT.

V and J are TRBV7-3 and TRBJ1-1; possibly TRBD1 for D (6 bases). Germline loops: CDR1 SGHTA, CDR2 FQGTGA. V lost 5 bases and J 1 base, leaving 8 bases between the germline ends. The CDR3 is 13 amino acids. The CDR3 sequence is CASSRQENTEAFF. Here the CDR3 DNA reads TGTGCCAGCAGCAGACAGGAGAACACTGAAGCTTTCTTT. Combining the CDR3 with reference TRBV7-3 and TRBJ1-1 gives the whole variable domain GAGVSQTPSNKVTEKGKYVELRCDPISGHTALYWYRQSLGQGPEFLIYFQGTGAADDSGLPNDRFFAVRPEGSVSTLKIQRTERGDSAVYLCASSRQENTEAFFGQGTRLTVV.

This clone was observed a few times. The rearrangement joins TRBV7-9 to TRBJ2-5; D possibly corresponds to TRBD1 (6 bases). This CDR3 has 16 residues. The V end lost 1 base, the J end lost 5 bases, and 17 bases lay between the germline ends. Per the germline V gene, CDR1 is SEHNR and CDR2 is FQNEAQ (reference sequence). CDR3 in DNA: TGTGCCAGCAGCTTAGTGCTGCAGGGGAAGGGTGAGACCCAGTACTTC. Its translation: CASSLVLQGKGETQYF.

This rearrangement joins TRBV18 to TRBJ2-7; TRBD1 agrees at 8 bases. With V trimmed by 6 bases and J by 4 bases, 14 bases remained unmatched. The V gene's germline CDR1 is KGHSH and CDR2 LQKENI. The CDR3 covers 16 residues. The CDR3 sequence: CASSTSRTGTGYEQYF. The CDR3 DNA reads TGTGCCAGCTCGACCTCCAGGACAGGGACAGGTTACGAGCAGTACTTC.

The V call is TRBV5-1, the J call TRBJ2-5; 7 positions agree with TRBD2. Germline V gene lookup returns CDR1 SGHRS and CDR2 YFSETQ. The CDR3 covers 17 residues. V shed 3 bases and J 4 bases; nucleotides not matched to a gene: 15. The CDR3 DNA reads TGCGCCAGCAGCTGGGGATATACGACGGGGGGTGCAGAGACCCAGTACTTC. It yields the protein CASSWGYTTGGAETQYF. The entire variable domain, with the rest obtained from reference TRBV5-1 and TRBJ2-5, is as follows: KAGVTQTPRYLIKTRGQQVTLSCSPISGHRSVSWYQQTPGQGLQFLFEYFSETQRNKGNFPGRFSGRQFSNSRSEMNVSTLELGDSALYLCASSWGYTTGGAETQYFGPGTRLLVL.

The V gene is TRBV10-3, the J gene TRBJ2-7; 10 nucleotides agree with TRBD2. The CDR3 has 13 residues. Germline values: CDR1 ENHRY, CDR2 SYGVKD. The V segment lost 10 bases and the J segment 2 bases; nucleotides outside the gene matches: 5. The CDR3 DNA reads TGTGCCACACTAAGCGGGGGGGCCTACGAGCAGTACTTC. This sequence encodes CATLSGGAYEQYF.

This CDR3 reads CASSHPDGLADSSYNEQFF. The CDR3 DNA reads TGTGCCAGCAGCCACCCCGACGGACTAGCGGATTCCTCCTACAATGAGCAGTTCTTC. The chain links TRBV4-2 to TRBJ2-1; 10 nucleotides line up with TRBD2. The ends lost 3 bases at V and 0 bases at J; junction bases unmatched: 11. This CDR3 region has 19 residues. Germline V gives CDR1 LGHNA, CDR2 YNFKEQ.

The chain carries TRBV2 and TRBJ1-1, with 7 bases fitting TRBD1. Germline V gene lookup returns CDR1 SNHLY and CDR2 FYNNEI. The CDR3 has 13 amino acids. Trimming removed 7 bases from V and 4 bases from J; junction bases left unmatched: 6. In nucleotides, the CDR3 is TGTGCCAGCATGGGACAGAGGGGCACTGAAGCTTTCTTT. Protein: CASMGQRGTEAFF.

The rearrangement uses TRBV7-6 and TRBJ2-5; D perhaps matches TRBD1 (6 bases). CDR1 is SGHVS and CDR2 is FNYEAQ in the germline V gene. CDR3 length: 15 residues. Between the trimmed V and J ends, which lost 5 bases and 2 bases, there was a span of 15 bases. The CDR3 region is CASSVGPTGQETQYF. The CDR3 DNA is TGTGCCAGCAGCGTAGGACCAACAGGGCAAGAGACCCAGTACTTC.

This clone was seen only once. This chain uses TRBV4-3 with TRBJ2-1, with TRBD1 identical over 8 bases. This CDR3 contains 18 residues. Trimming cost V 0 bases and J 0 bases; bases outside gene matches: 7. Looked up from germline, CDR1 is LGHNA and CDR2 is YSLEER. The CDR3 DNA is TGCGCCAGCAGCCAAGACACAGGGGGTAGCGACTCCTACAATGAGCAGTTCTTC. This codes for CASSQDTGGSDSYNEQFF.

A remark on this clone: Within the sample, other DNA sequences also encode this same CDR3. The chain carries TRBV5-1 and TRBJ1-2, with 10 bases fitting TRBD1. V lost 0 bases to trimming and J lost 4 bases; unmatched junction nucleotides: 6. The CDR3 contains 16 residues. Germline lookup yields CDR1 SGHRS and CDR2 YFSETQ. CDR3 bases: TGCGCCAGCAGCTTGGTGGGGACAGGGGTTGGCTATGGCTACACCTTC. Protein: CASSLVGTGVGYGYTF.

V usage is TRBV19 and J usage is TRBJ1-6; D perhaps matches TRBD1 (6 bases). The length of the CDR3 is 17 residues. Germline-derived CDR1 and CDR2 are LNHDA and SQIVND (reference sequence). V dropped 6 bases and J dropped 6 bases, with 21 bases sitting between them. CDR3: CASSITQGPGGNSPLHF. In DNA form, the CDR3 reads TGTGCCAGTAGCATCACACAGGGTCCGGGCGGTAATTCACCCCTCCACTTT.

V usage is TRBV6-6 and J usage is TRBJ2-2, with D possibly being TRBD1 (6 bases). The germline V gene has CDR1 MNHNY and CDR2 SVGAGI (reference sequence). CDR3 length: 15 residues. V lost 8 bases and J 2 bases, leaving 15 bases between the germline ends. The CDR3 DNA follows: TGTGCCAGCTGTACAGGGCAATTTAACACCGGGGAGCTGTTTTTT. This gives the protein CASCTGQFNTGELFF.

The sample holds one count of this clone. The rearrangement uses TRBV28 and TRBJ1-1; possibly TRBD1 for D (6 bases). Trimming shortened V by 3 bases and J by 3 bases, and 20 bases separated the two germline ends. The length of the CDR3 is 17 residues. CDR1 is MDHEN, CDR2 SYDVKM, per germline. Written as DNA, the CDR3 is TGTGCCAGCAGTTTGCGAATACAGGGAATTGCCGACACTGAAGCTTTCTTT. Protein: CASSLRIQGIADTEAFF.

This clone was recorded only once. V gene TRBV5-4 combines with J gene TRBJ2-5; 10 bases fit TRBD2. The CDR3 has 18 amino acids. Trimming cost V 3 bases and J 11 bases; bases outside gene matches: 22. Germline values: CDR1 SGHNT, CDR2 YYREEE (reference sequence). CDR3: CASSSKRIAGGSLAEQYF. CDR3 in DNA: TGTGCCAGCAGCTCGAAACGGATAGCGGGGGGTTCCCTCGCGGAGCAGTACTTC. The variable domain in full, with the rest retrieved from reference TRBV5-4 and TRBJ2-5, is ETGVTQSPTHLIKTRGQQVTLRCSSQSGHNTVSWYQQALGQGPQFIFQYYREEENGRGNFPPRFSGLQFPNYSSELNVNALELDDSALYLCASSSKRIAGGSLAEQYFGPGTRLLVL.

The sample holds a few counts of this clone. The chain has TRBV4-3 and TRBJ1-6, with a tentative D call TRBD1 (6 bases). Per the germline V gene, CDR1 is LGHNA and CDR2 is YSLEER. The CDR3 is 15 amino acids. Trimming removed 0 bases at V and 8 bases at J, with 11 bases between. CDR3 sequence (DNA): TGCGCCAGCAGCCAAGACACAGGACAGTATTCACCCCTCCACTTT. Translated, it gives CASSQDTGQYSPLHF.

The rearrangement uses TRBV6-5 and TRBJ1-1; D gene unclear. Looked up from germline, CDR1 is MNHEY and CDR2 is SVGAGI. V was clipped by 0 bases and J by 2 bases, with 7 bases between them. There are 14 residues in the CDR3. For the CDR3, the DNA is TGTGCCAGCAGTTACTCCGGACTAAACACTGAAGCTTTCTTT. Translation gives CASSYSGLNTEAFF.

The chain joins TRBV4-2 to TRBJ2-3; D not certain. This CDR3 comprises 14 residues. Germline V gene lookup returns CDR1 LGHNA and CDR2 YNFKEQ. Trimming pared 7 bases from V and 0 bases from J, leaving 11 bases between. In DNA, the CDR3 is TGTGCCAGCAAGGAGATGACTAGCACAGATACGCAGTATTTT. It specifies CASKEMTSTDTQYF.

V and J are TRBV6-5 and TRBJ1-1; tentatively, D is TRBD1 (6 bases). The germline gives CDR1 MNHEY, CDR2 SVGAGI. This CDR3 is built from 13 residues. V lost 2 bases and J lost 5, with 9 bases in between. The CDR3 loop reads CASSYTGTTEAFF. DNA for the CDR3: TGTGCCAGCAGTTACACAGGGACAACTGAAGCTTTCTTT.

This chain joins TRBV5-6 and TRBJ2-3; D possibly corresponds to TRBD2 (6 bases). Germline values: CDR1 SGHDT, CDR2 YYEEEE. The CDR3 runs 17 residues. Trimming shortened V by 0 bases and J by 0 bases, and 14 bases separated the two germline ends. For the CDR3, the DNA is TGTGCCAGCAGCTTGGTCGTTTGGACTACTAGCACAGATACGCAGTATTTT. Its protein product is CASSLVVWTTSTDTQYF.

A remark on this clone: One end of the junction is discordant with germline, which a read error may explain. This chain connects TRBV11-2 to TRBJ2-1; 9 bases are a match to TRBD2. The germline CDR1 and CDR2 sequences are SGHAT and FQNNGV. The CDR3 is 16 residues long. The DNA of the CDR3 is TGTGCCAGCAGCTGGGGAGGGGGGACTAGCTACGATGAGCAGTTCTTC. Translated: CASSWGGGTSYDEQFF.

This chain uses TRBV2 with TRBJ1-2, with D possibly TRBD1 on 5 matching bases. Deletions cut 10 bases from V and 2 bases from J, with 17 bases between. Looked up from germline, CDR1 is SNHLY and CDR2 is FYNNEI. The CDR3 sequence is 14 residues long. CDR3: CATVLQGANYGYTF. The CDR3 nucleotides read TGTGCCACCGTACTACAAGGGGCCAACTATGGCTACACCTTC.

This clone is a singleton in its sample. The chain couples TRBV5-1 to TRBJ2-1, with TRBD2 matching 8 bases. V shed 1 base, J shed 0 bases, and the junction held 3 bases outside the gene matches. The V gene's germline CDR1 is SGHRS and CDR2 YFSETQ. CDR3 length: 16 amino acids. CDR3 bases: TGCGCCAGCAGCTTGACGGGGGGGTTCTCCTACAATGAGCAGTTCTTC. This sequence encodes CASSLTGGFSYNEQFF.

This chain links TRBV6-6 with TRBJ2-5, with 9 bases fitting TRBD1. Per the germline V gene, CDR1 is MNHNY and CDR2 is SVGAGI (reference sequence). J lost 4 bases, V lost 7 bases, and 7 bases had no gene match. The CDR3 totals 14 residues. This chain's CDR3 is CASTFPGQGETQYF. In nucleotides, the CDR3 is TGTGCCAGCACCTTCCCGGGACAGGGAGAGACCCAGTACTTC.

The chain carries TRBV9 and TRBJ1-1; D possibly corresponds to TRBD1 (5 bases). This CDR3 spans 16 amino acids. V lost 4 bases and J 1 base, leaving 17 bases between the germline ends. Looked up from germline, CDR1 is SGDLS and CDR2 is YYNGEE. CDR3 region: CASSPRGGAGNTEAFF. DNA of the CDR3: TGTGCCAGCAGCCCACGAGGAGGGGCTGGGAACACTGAAGCTTTCTTT.

CDR3 nucleotide sequence: TGTGCCAGCAGTGAGGGTCGGACAGGGAGCGGAGAGACCCAGTACTTC. Protein: CASSEGRTGSGETQYF. The chain combines TRBV2 with TRBJ2-5; 8 nucleotides align to TRBD1. Germline CDR1 SNHLY, CDR2 FYNNEI. This CDR3 has 16 amino acids. V lost 3 bases to trimming and J lost 4 bases; unmatched junction nucleotides: 10.